This T cell receptor beta chain originates from a study of blood T cells in healthy people across ages. Overall study results and limits: Age brought a roughly linear fall in TCR beta diversity measured per million T cells.

About this clonotype itself: Antigen specificity is unknown.

The V end was cut by 6 bases, the J end by 0 bases, with 18 bases between. The CDR3 is made up of 17 amino acids. The authors ran a second PCR of 7 to 11 cycles using a sample-barcoded 5' primer and a J-beta primer mix. TCRdb passed the 5' RACE reads through MiXCR, listing each CDR3 protein once. The table lists under 1,100,000 distinct CDR3 sequences, 25% of them singletons. The same data also contributed to another study, on T cells of mothers and their children.

The sequencing sample was made of blood. The source of this sequence is a girl aged 2-10 years in good health. J is TRBJ2-4 and V is TRBV12-3 or TRBV12-4, with D hard to call. The chain's CDR3 is CASSLSAAVLAKNIQYF. The CDR3, as DNA: TGTGCCAGCAGCCTAAGCGCGGCGGTGCTAGCCAAAAACATTCAGTACTTC.